What follows are 17 T cell receptor beta chains derived from one specimen sequenced in a study of blood T cells in healthy people across ages. Through a sample-barcoded 5' primer and a J-beta primer mix, a second PCR was run for 7 to 11 cycles. TCRdb reanalysed the 5' RACE reads using MiXCR and keeps one entry per CDR3 protein. The data hold roughly 730,000 distinct CDR3 sequences, with more than 55% observed a single time. The sequenced sample was blood. The receptors shown here come from a man aged 40-55 years in good health.

This clonotype has only a few counts. The chain recombines TRBV7-2 with TRBJ2-2; D is ambiguous. Germline assignment: CDR1 SGHTA and CDR2 FQGNSA. The CDR3 sequence is 14 residues long. The ends were cut back, 3 bases at V and 4 bases at J, with 9 bases in the middle. DNA of the CDR3: TGTGCCAGCAGCTTGGCGGCAACCACCGGGGAGCTGTTTTTT. Amino acids: CASSLAATTGELFF.

This chain links TRBV11-2 with TRBJ2-1, with TRBD2 matching over 10 bases. There are 17 residues in the CDR3. V was pared by 6 bases and J by 9 bases, with 17 bases of the junction left unmatched. CDR1 and CDR2 (germline): SGHAT, FQNNGV. The CDR3 reads CASRSGRAASKTGEQFF. CDR3 nucleotide sequence: TGTGCCAGCAGAAGCGGGAGGGCCGCTTCGAAAACGGGTGAGCAGTTCTTC.

This sequence joins TRBV27 and TRBJ1-1; D is unresolved. CDR3 length: 12 amino acids. In germline, CDR1 is MNHEY, CDR2 SMNVEV (reference sequence). The ends were cut back, 2 bases at V and 7 bases at J, with 8 bases in the middle. The CDR3 DNA sequence: TGTGCCAGCAGTTTAGGCCCCGGTGAAGCTTTCTTT. It yields the protein CASSLGPGEAFF.

The chain has TRBV20-1 and TRBJ1-1; TRBD1 aligns across 7 bases. Trimming took 5 bases from V and 0 from J; bases not matched to a gene: 6. Germline assignment: CDR1 DFQATT and CDR2 SNEGSKA (reference sequence). The CDR3 spans 14 residues. This CDR3 is CSAPRQGVNTEAFF. The DNA of the CDR3 is TGCAGTGCTCCCCGACAGGGAGTGAACACTGAAGCTTTCTTT.

Regarding this clonotype: The junction and the germline gene differ at one end; a read error may be behind it. The rearrangement links TRBV7-9 to TRBJ2-6, with TRBD1 as a possible D gene (5 bases). This CDR3 is built from 18 residues. Germline CDR1 is SEHNR and CDR2 is FQNEAQ (reference sequence). The CDR3 sequence: CASNLSGPPLSGANVLTF. The DNA of the CDR3 is TGTGCCAGCAACTTATCAGGGCCCCCCCTATCTGGGGCCAACGTCCTGACTTTC.

This chain connects TRBV6-1 to TRBJ2-3; 10 bases line up with TRBD2. Germline-derived CDR1 and CDR2 are MNHNS and SASEGT. The CDR3 extends over 16 amino acids. Unmatched junction bases numbered 7, after V lost 7 bases and J lost 0 bases. CDR3 nucleotide sequence: TGTGCCAGCAACAAGCGGGGGGGGACTAGCACAGATACGCAGTATTTT. Translating it yields CASNKRGGTSTDTQYF.

The table lists this clonotype with a few counts. The DNA of the CDR3 is TGTGCCAGCAGCTCGCAGGGGGCGTCCAATGAGCAGTTCTTC. Its translation is CASSSQGASNEQFF. The chain carries TRBV11-3 and TRBJ2-1; the match to TRBD1 covers 8 bases. Germline assignment: CDR1 SGHNT and CDR2 YENEEA. The CDR3 has 14 residues. Unmatched junction bases numbered 5, after V lost 4 bases and J lost 6 bases.

The chain employs TRBV6-6 and TRBJ2-7, with TRBD1 matching over 10 bases. Germline loops: CDR1 MNHNY, CDR2 SVGAGI (reference sequence). The CDR3 totals 17 residues. After removal of 2 bases from V and 7 bases from J, the junction contained 14 bases not matched to a gene. As DNA, the CDR3 is TGTGCCAGCAGTTACCAAGTAATGGGACAGGGGTTGGGGGAGCAGTACTTC. Amino acids: CASSYQVMGQGLGEQYF.

The chain has TRBV28 and TRBJ1-2; D remains ambiguous. The CDR3 runs to 12 residues. V was trimmed by 7 bases and J by 0 bases, leaving 6 bases between them. The germline V gene encodes CDR1 MDHEN and CDR2 SYDVKM. The DNA of the CDR3 is TGTGCCAGCAACACAGCTAACTATGGCTACACCTTC. Amino acids: CASNTANYGYTF.

The chain employs TRBV21-1 and TRBJ2-1; no DNA check was done on the table's D call, TRBD2. TRBV21-1 is an annotated pseudogene. The CDR3 loop spans 16 amino acids. The CDR3, as DNA: TGTGCCAGCAGTCACCAGGAGGAGATGTGGCACAATGAGCAGTTCTTC. It codes for CASSHQEEMWHNEQFF.

The V call is TRBV5-6, the J call TRBJ2-7; D possibly corresponds to TRBD1 (6 bases). The CDR3 loop spans 14 amino acids. Trimming removed 1 base from V and 7 bases from J, with 15 bases in between. Germline loops: CDR1 SGHDT, CDR2 YYEEEE. The CDR3 region is CASSLMQGLLEQYF. The CDR3 DNA is TGTGCCAGCAGCTTGATGCAGGGGCTGTTGGAGCAGTACTTC. The full variable domain, completed using reference TRBV5-6 and TRBJ2-7, is DAGVTQSPTHLIKTRGQQVTLRCSPKSGHDTVSWYQQALGQGPQFIFQYYEEEERQRGNFPDRFSGHQFPNYSSELNVNALLLGDSALYLCASSLMQGLLEQYFGPGTRLTVT.

This chain uses TRBV24-1 with TRBJ2-3, with 8 bases that match TRBD1. CDR3 length: 15 residues. J lost 5 bases, V lost 7 bases, and 10 bases had no gene match. Germline V gene sequence: CDR1 KGHDR, CDR2 SFDVKD. The CDR3 DNA sequence: TGTGCCACCAGCCCCGACAGGGGAGTTAAAGATACGCAGTATTTT. Protein sequence: CATSPDRGVKDTQYF.

The V call is TRBV9, the J call TRBJ2-2; D is tentatively TRBD1 or TRBD2 (6 bases each). CDR1 is SGDLS, CDR2 YYNGEE, per germline. V lost 0 bases to trimming and J lost 6 bases, with 21 bases between them. This CDR3 is 18 amino acids long. The CDR3 nucleotides read TGTGCCAGCAGCGTAGCCTTAGGGGGGAGAGGTTCGGCCGGGGAGCTGTTTTTT. Its translation is CASSVALGGRGSAGELFF.

The CDR3 DNA is TGCAGTGCTAGAGATCTGTCAGGGAATTCTAACTATGGCTACACCTTC. Its translation is CSARDLSGNSNYGYTF. The chain carries TRBV20-1 and TRBJ1-2; TRBD1 is a possible D gene (5 bases). The CDR3 loop spans 16 amino acids. V was pared by 0 bases and J by 0 bases, with 14 bases between. CDR1 DFQATT and CDR2 SNEGSKA come from the germline V gene (reference sequence).

In DNA form, the CDR3 reads TGTGCCACCAAAGGACAGGGGAGCGAAAAACTGTTTTTT. It codes for CATKGQGSEKLFF. The chain couples TRBV24-1 to TRBJ1-4; 9 bases are shared with TRBD1. Trimming removed 8 bases from V and 8 bases from J; junction bases left unmatched: 5. Germline V CDR1 and CDR2: KGHDR, SFDVKD. CDR3 size: 13 residues.

This rearrangement joins TRBV7-9 to TRBJ2-1; D is unresolved. Germline CDR1 SEHNR, CDR2 FQNEAQ (reference sequence). V lost 5 bases and J 14 bases, leaving 10 bases between the germline ends. CDR3 length: 10 residues. The CDR3 protein is CASSLTRKFF. In DNA form, the CDR3 reads TGTGCCAGCAGCCTCACGAGGAAGTTCTTC. The whole variable domain, filled in from reference TRBV7-9 and TRBJ2-1, reads DTGVSQNPRHKITKRGQNVTFRCDPISEHNRLYWYRQTLGQGPEFLTYFQNEAQLEKSRLLSDRFSAERPKGSFSTLEIQRTEQGDSAMYLCASSLTRKFFGPGTRLTVL.

The rearrangement links TRBV7-2 to TRBJ2-7; 10 bases line up with TRBD2. The J call could be wrong; TRBJ2-5 is a better fit for the DNA end. Per germline, CDR1 SGHTA and CDR2 FQGNSA. The CDR3 extends over 15 amino acids. The CDR3 sequence is CASSFSGGTQETQYF. The CDR3 DNA follows: TGTGCCAGCAGCTTTAGCGGGGGGACCCAGGAGACCCAGTACTTC.